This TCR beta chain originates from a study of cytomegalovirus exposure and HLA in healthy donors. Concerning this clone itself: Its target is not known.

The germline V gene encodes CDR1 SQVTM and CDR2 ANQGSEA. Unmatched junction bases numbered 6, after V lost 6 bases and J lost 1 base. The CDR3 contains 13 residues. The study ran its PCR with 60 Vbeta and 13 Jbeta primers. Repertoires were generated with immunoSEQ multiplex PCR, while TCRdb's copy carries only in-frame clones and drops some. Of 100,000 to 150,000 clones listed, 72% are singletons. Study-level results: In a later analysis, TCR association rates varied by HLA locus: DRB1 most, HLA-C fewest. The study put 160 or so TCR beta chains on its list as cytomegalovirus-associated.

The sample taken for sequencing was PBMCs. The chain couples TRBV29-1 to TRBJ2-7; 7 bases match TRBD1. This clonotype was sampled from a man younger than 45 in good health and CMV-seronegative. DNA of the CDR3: TGCAGCGTGAGACAGGGTTCTTCCTACGAGCAGTACTTC. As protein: CSVRQGSSYEQYF.